Below, one T cell receptor beta chain is given with its context. Its matching antigen is unknown. Gene and germline names: mouse. The sequence runs out 1 residue before the end of the CDR3; the remainder is reconstructed from the germline J gene. These data originate in a study of tissue T cells after allogeneic stem cell transplantation. Generated by immunoSEQ multiplex PCR, the TCRdb table keeps only in-frame clones and is missing some. The sample records approximately 20,000 clones, about 70% being singletons. Findings and limits, study-wide: Limitations included a small, clinically heterogeneous cohort and limited sampling depth.

There are 17 residues in the CDR3. CDR1 is LGHNA and CDR2 is YNLKQL in the germline V gene (reference sequence). V shed 2 bases and J 1 base; nucleotides not matched to a gene: 5. The V and J genes are TRBV5 and TRBJ2-3, with 11 nucleotides matching TRBD2. Sequencing input: blood. This sequence originates from a female BALB/c mouse in good health. Strain haplotype at MHC: H2-d. CDR3 region: CASSQNWGGRGAETLYF. The covered CDR3 bases are TGTGCCAGCAGCCAAAACTGGGGGGGCAGAGGTGCAGAAACGCTGTAT.